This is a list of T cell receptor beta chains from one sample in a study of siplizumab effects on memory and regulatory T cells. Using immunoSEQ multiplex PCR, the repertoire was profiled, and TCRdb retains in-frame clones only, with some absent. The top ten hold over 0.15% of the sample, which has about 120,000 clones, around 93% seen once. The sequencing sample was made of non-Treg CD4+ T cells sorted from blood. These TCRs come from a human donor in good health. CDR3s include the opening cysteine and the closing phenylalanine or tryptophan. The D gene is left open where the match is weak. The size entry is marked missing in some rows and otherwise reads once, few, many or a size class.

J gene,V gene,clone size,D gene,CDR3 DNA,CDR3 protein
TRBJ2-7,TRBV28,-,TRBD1,TGTGCCAGCGGAGACAGGGACGAGCAGTACTTC,CASGDRDEQYF
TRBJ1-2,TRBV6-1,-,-,TGTGCCAGCAGTAGATGGGAAAACTATGGCTACACCTTC,CASSRWENYGYTF
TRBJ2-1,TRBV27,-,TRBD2,TGTGCCAGCAGTTTATCGATGGTAGCGGGGGGGCCTTACAATGAGCAGTTCTTC,CASSLSMVAGGPYNEQFF
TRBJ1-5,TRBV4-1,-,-,TGCGCCAGCAGGTTTCCAGGGCAGCCCCAGCATTTT,CASRFPGQPQHF
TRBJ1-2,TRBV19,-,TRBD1,TGTGCCAGTTCGTCCCGGGACAGGGGCTACACCTTC,CASSSRDRGYTF
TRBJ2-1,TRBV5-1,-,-,TGCGCCAGCAGCTTGGCGCTTACAGAGGGTAATGAGCAGTTCTTC,CASSLALTEGNEQFF
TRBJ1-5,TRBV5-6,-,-,TGTGCCAGCAGCTTGGGGACAGCCAATCAGCCCCAGCATTTT,CASSLGTANQPQHF
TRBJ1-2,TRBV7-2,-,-,TGTGCCAGCAGCCTCGGGGCGCTTGATGGCTACACCTTC,CASSLGALDGYTF
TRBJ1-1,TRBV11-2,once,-,TGTGCCAGCAGCCAACCCGCCCCCGGGGAAGCTTTCTTT,CASSQPAPGEAFF
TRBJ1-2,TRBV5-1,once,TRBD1,TGCGCCAGCAGCTTGGCGACAGGGGCTAACTATGGCTACACCTTC,CASSLATGANYGYTF
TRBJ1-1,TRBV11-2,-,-,TGTGCCAGCAGCTCGAACACTGAAGCTTTCTTT,CASSSNTEAFF
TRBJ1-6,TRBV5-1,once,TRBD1,TGCGCCAGCAGCGAAACAGGGGATATCTCCTATAATTCACCCCTCCACTTT,CASSETGDISYNSPLHF
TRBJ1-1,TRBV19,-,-,TGTGCCAGTAGTATGGTGGAGACAGCAGCTTTCTTT,CASSMVETAAFF
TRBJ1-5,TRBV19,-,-,TGTGCCAGTAGTATTGAGGGATACGGTCAGCCCCAGCATTTT,CASSIEGYGQPQHF
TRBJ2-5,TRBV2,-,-,TGTGCCAGCACACAAACCCAAGAGACCCAGTACTTC,CASTQTQETQYF
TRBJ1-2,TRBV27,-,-,TGTGCCAGCAGTCAAGGCGGAAGGGTCGGTGGCTACACCTTC,CASSQGGRVGGYTF
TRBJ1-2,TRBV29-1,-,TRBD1,TGCAGCACACGGGACAGGGTAGACTATGGCTACACCTTC,CSTRDRVDYGYTF
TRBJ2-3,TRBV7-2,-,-,TGTGCCAGCAGCTTCTATGTGGATACGCAGTATTTT,CASSFYVDTQYF